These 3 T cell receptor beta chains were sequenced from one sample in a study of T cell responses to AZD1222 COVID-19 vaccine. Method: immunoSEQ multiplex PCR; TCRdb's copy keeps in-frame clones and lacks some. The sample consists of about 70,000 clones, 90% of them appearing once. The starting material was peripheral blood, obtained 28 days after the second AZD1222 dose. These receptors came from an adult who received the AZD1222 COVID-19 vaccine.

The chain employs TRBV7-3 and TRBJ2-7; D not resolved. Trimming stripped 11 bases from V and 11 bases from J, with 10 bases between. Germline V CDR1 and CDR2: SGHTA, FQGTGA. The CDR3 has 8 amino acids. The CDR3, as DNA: TGTGCCCGCCCCAGGAAGTACTTC. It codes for CARPRKYF.

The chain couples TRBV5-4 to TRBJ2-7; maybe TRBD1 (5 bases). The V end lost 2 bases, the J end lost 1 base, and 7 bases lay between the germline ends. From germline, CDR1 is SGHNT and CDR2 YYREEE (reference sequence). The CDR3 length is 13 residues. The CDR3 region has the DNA TGTGCCAGCAGCTTAGGGGTGTCCTACGAGCAGTACTTC. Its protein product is CASSLGVSYEQYF.

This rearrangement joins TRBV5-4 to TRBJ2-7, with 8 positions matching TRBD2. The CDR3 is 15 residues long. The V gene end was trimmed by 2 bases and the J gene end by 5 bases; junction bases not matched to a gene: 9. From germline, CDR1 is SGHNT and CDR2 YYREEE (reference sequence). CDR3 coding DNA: TGTGCCAGCAGCTTCTACCAGCGGGGGAACGACGAGCAGTACTTC. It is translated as CASSFYQRGNDEQYF.